This TCR beta chain was identified during a study of early T cells in non-severe SARS-CoV-2 infection. On the study more broadly: Unpaired chains resulted from sequencing bulk RNA of unsorted whole blood.

Germline V gene lookup returns CDR1 SGHAT and CDR2 FQNNGV. The CDR3 runs to 15 residues. V was pared by 5 bases and J by 3 bases, with 16 bases between. Individual cDNA molecules were tagged with unique molecular identifiers. TCRdb itself ran the 5' RACE reads through MiXCR, one entry per CDR3 protein. Of fewer than 100,000 distinct CDR3 sequences listed, about a sixth were seen once; the top ten hold approximately 2.9%. Sequencing was carried out using whole blood. The TCR sequence derives from an adult who was a healthcare worker with PCR-confirmed SARS-CoV-2 infection or an uninfected control (not recorded which). The chain is built from TRBV11-2 and TRBJ1-1; D not certain. CDR3 in DNA: TGTGCCAGCAGCCCCCATTATGGCCGGGACACTGAAGCTTTCTTT. It specifies CASSPHYGRDTEAFF.